The next 10 T cell receptor beta chains were all read from a single sample in a study of T-cell reconstitution after alpha-beta-depleted transplantation in children. Unique molecular identifiers were incorporated into the prepared TCRbeta library. TCRdb recomputed calls from the PCR reads with MiXCR, one row per CDR3 protein. The sample lists under 250,000 distinct CDR3 sequences; approximately 24% were seen once. Sequenced material: PBMCs, mostly from graft donor cells, taken 360 days after TCRalphabeta/CD19-depleted stem cell transplant. The receptors originated from a female patient between 2 and 10 years old who had a stem cell transplant for congenital amegakaryocytic thrombocytopenia, so the T cells may come from the graft donor.

The chain is built from TRBV5-6 and TRBJ1-2, with no clear D. The CDR3 contains 15 residues. Trimming shortened V by 5 bases and J by 1 base, and 15 bases separated the two germline ends. Germline loops: CDR1 SGHDT, CDR2 YYEEEE. The DNA of the CDR3 is TGTGCCAGCAGTATGGACGGAAGACTTAACTATGGCTACACCTTC. Amino acid sequence: CASSMDGRLNYGYTF.

The V gene is TRBV29-1, the J gene TRBJ2-1; D not certain. Deletions cut 4 bases from V and 4 bases from J, with 17 bases between. CDR3 length: 15 amino acids. Germline V gene sequence: CDR1 SQVTM, CDR2 ANQGSEA. The CDR3 spells CSVVPLRSGYNEQFF. The CDR3 DNA follows: TGCAGCGTTGTTCCCCTCCGAAGTGGGTACAATGAGCAGTTCTTC.

This rearrangement joins TRBV12-3 or TRBV12-4 to TRBJ2-2, with 13 bases that match TRBD2. CDR3 length equals 15 residues. V was clipped by 6 bases and J by 3 bases; unmatched bases: 1. CDR3 coding DNA: TGTGCCAGCAGGGGACTAGCGGGGTACACCGGGGAGCTGTTTTTT. Amino acids: CASRGLAGYTGELFF.

This clonotype showed up just a few times. The V call is TRBV7-2, the J call TRBJ1-1, with D perhaps TRBD1 (6 bases). The CDR3 contains 14 residues. CDR1 and CDR2 (germline): SGHTA, FQGNSA. V was cut by 1 base and J by 4 bases, with 10 bases left in between. Written as DNA, the CDR3 is TGTGCCAGCAGCTTAGAAAGGGGGTCCACTGAAGCTTTCTTT. Its translation is CASSLERGSTEAFF.

In this sample, this clonotype turned up a few times. CDR3 protein: CSARDRDRGSGELFF. CDR3 DNA sequence: TGCAGTGCTAGAGACCGGGACAGGGGATCCGGGGAGCTGTTTTTT. V and J are TRBV20-1 and TRBJ2-2, with 10 bases lining up with TRBD1. Germline CDR1 DFQATT, CDR2 SNEGSKA (reference sequence). The CDR3 extends over 15 amino acids. V lost 0 bases and J lost 6; bases outside the gene matches: 4.

This clonotype was seen repeatedly, ten times or more. The gene calls are TRBV12-3 or TRBV12-4 and TRBJ2-7; D is ambiguous. Trimming stripped 7 bases from V and 7 bases from J, with 11 bases between. This CDR3 has 11 residues. DNA of the CDR3: TGTGCCAGCAAAAGCGCCAGAGAGCAGTACTTC. It encodes CASKSAREQYF.

As regards this clonotype: This may be a read error: a much more frequent sequence differs by one nucleotide. The CDR3 DNA reads TGCAGCGCGACAGGGGCAGAGACCCAGTACTTC. As protein: CSATGAETQYF. V and J are TRBV29-1 and TRBJ2-5; 8 bases match TRBD1. After removal of 7 bases from V and 4 bases from J, the junction contained 2 bases not matched to a gene. The CDR3 has 11 amino acids. Germline lookup yields CDR1 SQVTM and CDR2 ANQGSEA.

This clonotype showed up just a few times. The chain recombines TRBV6-1 with TRBJ2-4; no clear D. This CDR3 region has 15 residues. V gave up 4 bases and J gave up 0 bases, with 10 bases separating them. Germline V gene sequence: CDR1 MNHNS, CDR2 SASEGT. CDR3 sequence: CASSAYVLAKNIQYF. In nucleotides, the CDR3 is TGTGCCAGCAGTGCCTACGTTCTAGCCAAAAACATTCAGTACTTC.

V usage is TRBV4-1 and J usage is TRBJ2-2; D remains unclear. The CDR3 runs 13 residues. Per germline, CDR1 MGHRA and CDR2 YSYEKL. The V and J ends lost 7 bases and 1 base respectively, with 7 bases between them. In nucleotides, the CDR3 is TGCGCCAGCAATGACCGGAACACCGGGGAGCTGTTTTTT. Translation gives CASNDRNTGELFF.

This clonotype has a handful of counts. CDR3 protein: CASSNFPRTGLTEAFF. CDR3 nucleotides: TGTGCCAGCAGTAACTTTCCTAGGACAGGGTTAACTGAAGCTTTCTTT. The chain links TRBV12-3 or TRBV12-4 to TRBJ1-1; 8 bases agree with TRBD1. The V gene end was trimmed by 5 bases and the J gene end by 5 bases; junction bases not matched to a gene: 13. The CDR3 is made up of 16 amino acids.